The source of this T cell receptor beta chain is a study of blood T cell repertoires in COVID-19. Germline CDR1 is SNHLY and CDR2 is FYNNEI. Deletions cut 8 bases from V and 2 bases from J, with 12 bases between. The length of the CDR3 is 13 residues. Clones were sequenced by immunoSEQ multiplex PCR, and TCRdb holds only the in-frame ones, with some missing. The table has some 120,000 clones, approximately 85% seen once. This chain uses TRBV2 with TRBJ1-1; D not certain. Input material: peripheral blood. This receptor was taken from a man aged 70-80 years with acute or convalescent COVID-19. CDR3 in DNA: TGTGCCAGCCGCTTCAACAGAAACACTGAAGCTTTCTTT. It is translated as CASRFNRNTEAFF.